The rows below give T cell receptor beta chains drawn from one sample of a study of blood T cell repertoires in COVID-19. The table came from immunoSEQ multiplex PCR; TCRdb's copy has only in-frame clones and leaves some out. The sample carries a few hundred thousand clones, approximately 90% recorded once. The specimen sequenced was peripheral blood. These receptors originate from a man under 40 with acute or convalescent COVID-19. Each CDR3 is given with its conserved first and last residue. A D gene is named only where the DNA matches it firmly.

v_gene: TRBV11-3
d_gene: -
j_gene: TRBJ2-7
CDR3nt: TGTGCCAGCAGCTTCGCGGTTTCCTACGAGCAGTACTTC
CDR3aa: CASSFAVSYEQYF

v_gene: TRBV18
d_gene: -
j_gene: TRBJ2-1
CDR3nt: TGTGCCAGCTCACGTAGCGCCGATGAGCAGTTCTTC
CDR3aa: CASSRSADEQFF

v_gene: TRBV19
d_gene: TRBD2
j_gene: TRBJ2-3
CDR3nt: TGTGCCAGTAGTATGGAGAGCGGGAGGCTCTACACAGATACGCAGTATTTT
CDR3aa: CASSMESGRLYTDTQYF

v_gene: TRBV4-1
d_gene: TRBD1
j_gene: TRBJ2-7
CDR3nt: TGCGCCAGCAGCCAACCCCGACAGGGGATAGTCCAATACGAGCAGTACTTC
CDR3aa: CASSQPRQGIVQYEQYF

v_gene: TRBV19
d_gene: TRBD1
j_gene: TRBJ2-1
CDR3nt: TGTGCCAGTAGAAAAGACAGGGTTGTAGGGAATGAGCAGTTCTTC
CDR3aa: CASRKDRVVGNEQFF

v_gene: TRBV28
d_gene: TRBD1
j_gene: TRBJ2-7
CDR3nt: TGTGCCAGCAGTTTTTTGGGGACAGGGATCTCCTACGAGCAGTACTTC
CDR3aa: CASSFLGTGISYEQYF

v_gene: TRBV21-1
d_gene: -
j_gene: TRBJ2-5
CDR3nt: TGTGCCAGCAGCAAAGAGGGTAGAGGCCCGGGGATAGAGACCCAGTACTTC
CDR3aa: CASSKEGRGPGIETQYF

v_gene: TRBV18
d_gene: TRBD2
j_gene: TRBJ2-7
CDR3nt: TGTGCCAGCTCACCTGCCATGGCTAGCGGGCACCAGTACTTC
CDR3aa: CASSPAMASGHQYF

v_gene: TRBV7-9
d_gene: -
j_gene: TRBJ1-2
CDR3nt: TGTGCCAGCAATTCAGGGTCTGAGTATGGCTACACCTTC
CDR3aa: CASNSGSEYGYTF

v_gene: TRBV18
d_gene: -
j_gene: TRBJ2-3
CDR3nt: TGTGCCAGCTCACCAATCGCTTCGACAGACACAGATACGCAGTATTTT
CDR3aa: CASSPIASTDTDTQYF

v_gene: TRBV19
d_gene: TRBD2
j_gene: TRBJ2-3
CDR3nt: TGTGCCAGTAGTATGCTCCTGACTAGCGGGGGGCCTGGAGATACGCAGTATTTT
CDR3aa: CASSMLLTSGGPGDTQYF

v_gene: TRBV7-2
d_gene: TRBD2
j_gene: TRBJ2-7
CDR3nt: TGTGCCAGTCCCCCCGGGCCGGGGCTAGCGGGAGTAGTAGGCGAGCAGTACTTC
CDR3aa: CASPPGPGLAGVVGEQYF

v_gene: TRBV6-5
d_gene: -
j_gene: TRBJ1-1
CDR3nt: TGTGCCAGCAGGTACAACAGGGAGAACACTGAAGCTTTCTTT
CDR3aa: CASRYNRENTEAFF

v_gene: TRBV30
d_gene: TRBD1
j_gene: TRBJ2-1
CDR3nt: TGTGCCTCCCAGACGGGACAGTCTTACAATGAGCAGTTCTTC
CDR3aa: CASQTGQSYNEQFF

v_gene: TRBV11-2
d_gene: -
j_gene: TRBJ2-7
CDR3nt: TGTGCCAGCAGCTTCCAGGCTCCAACCGAGCAGTACTTC
CDR3aa: CASSFQAPTEQYF

v_gene: TRBV2
d_gene: TRBD1
j_gene: TRBJ1-2
CDR3nt: TGTGCCATCCATGACAGGGGGTACGGCTACACCTTC
CDR3aa: CAIHDRGYGYTF

v_gene: TRBV12-3/TRBV12-4
d_gene: TRBD1
j_gene: TRBJ1-1
CDR3nt: TGTGCCAGCAACTTGGGACAGGGGAGGGGAGCTTTCTTT
CDR3aa: CASNLGQGRGAFF

v_gene: TRBV18
d_gene: TRBD2
j_gene: TRBJ2-4
CDR3nt: TGTGCCAGCTCACCATTAGCGCGGGGGATAGCCAAAAACATTCAGTACTTC
CDR3aa: CASSPLARGIAKNIQYF

v_gene: TRBV11-3
d_gene: -
j_gene: TRBJ2-7
CDR3nt: TGTGCCAGCAGCTTATCAAGGACATATTCCTACGAGCAGTACTTC
CDR3aa: CASSLSRTYSYEQYF

v_gene: TRBV5-1
d_gene: -
j_gene: TRBJ2-1
CDR3nt: TGCGCCAGCACCACGGGAATTTCCTCCTACAATGAGCAGTTCTTC
CDR3aa: CASTTGISSYNEQFF

v_gene: TRBV28
d_gene: TRBD1
j_gene: TRBJ2-7
CDR3nt: TGTGCCACCTACAGACAGGGGTTCTACGAGCAGTACTTC
CDR3aa: CATYRQGFYEQYF

v_gene: TRBV12-5
d_gene: -
j_gene: TRBJ2-1
CDR3nt: TGTGCTAGTGCTCCGGCCTGGGGCGACAATGAGCAGTTCTTC
CDR3aa: CASAPAWGDNEQFF

v_gene: TRBV3-1/TRBV3-2
d_gene: -
j_gene: TRBJ1-3
CDR3nt: TGTGCCAGCAGCCAAGAAATGCGGGGGAACACCATATATTTT
CDR3aa: CASSQEMRGNTIYF

v_gene: TRBV5-1
d_gene: TRBD1
j_gene: TRBJ2-7
CDR3nt: TGCGCCAGCAGCTTTATAGGGGGACAGGGCTCCTACGAGCAGTACTTC
CDR3aa: CASSFIGGQGSYEQYF

v_gene: TRBV29-1
d_gene: -
j_gene: TRBJ2-5
CDR3nt: TGCAGCGTTGACTGGCGGTTCCAAGAGACCCAGTACTTC
CDR3aa: CSVDWRFQETQYF

v_gene: TRBV5-1
d_gene: -
j_gene: TRBJ2-5
CDR3nt: TGCGCCAGCAGCTTGGGCAGGGTTAACCAAGAGACCCAGTACTTC
CDR3aa: CASSLGRVNQETQYF

v_gene: TRBV5-1
d_gene: TRBD2
j_gene: TRBJ2-5
CDR3nt: TGCGCCAGCAGCTCTGGGACTAGCGGAGAGACCCAGTACTTC
CDR3aa: CASSSGTSGETQYF